These 21 T cell receptor beta chains share one sample of origin, sequenced in a study of CD8+CD57+ T cells in acquired aplastic anemia. Patients included in sequencing had previously demonstrated CD8+CD57+ cell expansion by flow cytometry. The template used for profiling TCR beta VDJ and CDR3 was genomic DNA. TCRdb passed the reads through MiXCR, listing each CDR3 protein once. This table holds 150,000 or so distinct CDR3 sequences, roughly half found once. Specimen: sorted CD4+, CD8+, or CD8+CD57+ T cells (not recorded which) from PBMCs. All receptors come from a human donor with aplastic anemia.

The rearrangement links TRBV2 to TRBJ2-7; D possibly corresponds to TRBD1 (5 bases). CDR3 length equals 15 residues. Germline V CDR1 and CDR2: SNHLY, FYNNEI. V was pared by 7 bases and J by 3 bases, with 19 bases between. As DNA, the CDR3 is TGTGCCAGCAAACTACAGGAATCACCCAACTACGAGCAGTACTTC. Its translation: CASKLQESPNYEQYF.

This clonotype has a handful of counts. This rearrangement joins TRBV11-2 to TRBJ2-3; D gene unclear. Germline lookup yields CDR1 SGHAT and CDR2 FQNNGV. Between the trimmed V and J ends, which lost 0 bases and 3 bases, there was a span of 7 bases. This CDR3 has 14 residues. Here the CDR3 reads CASSLDRDTDTQYF. CDR3 DNA sequence: TGTGCCAGCAGCTTAGATCGTGATACAGATACGCAGTATTTT. Looking up the rest from reference TRBV11-2 and TRBJ2-3 gives the full variable domain: EAGVAQSPRYKIIEKRQSVAFWCNPISGHATLYWYQQILGQGPKLLIQFQNNGVVDDSQLPKDRFSAERLKGVDSTLKIQPAKLEDSAVYLCASSLDRDTDTQYFGPGTRLTVL.

The chain combines TRBV7-4 with TRBJ2-2, with TRBD1 as a possible D gene (6 bases). Trimming took 4 bases from V and 7 from J, leaving 7 bases between them. This CDR3 is 12 amino acids long. Germline values: CDR1 SGHVT, CDR2 SQSDAQ. In DNA form, the CDR3 reads TGTGCCAGCAGCTCAGGGGTCGGGGAGCTGTTTTTT. This codes for CASSSGVGELFF.

For the CDR3, the DNA is TGCAGTGCACTCCCCCAGCGGGAGGGCCTTGGGGAGCTGTTTTTT. This translates into CSALPQREGLGELFF. The chain links TRBV20-1 to TRBJ2-2, with 10 nucleotides matching TRBD2. V shed 6 bases, J shed 8 bases, and the junction held 12 bases outside the gene matches. Germline V gene lookup returns CDR1 DFQATT and CDR2 SNEGSKA (reference sequence). The length of the CDR3 is 15 residues.

This clonotype was picked up a small number of times. This chain joins TRBV18 and TRBJ2-1, with a tentative D call TRBD2 (6 bases). The CDR3 length is 16 residues. V was trimmed by 3 bases and J by 2 bases, leaving 14 bases between them. Germline assignment: CDR1 KGHSH and CDR2 LQKENI. Here the CDR3 reads CASSPFGGRAYNEQFF. In DNA form, the CDR3 reads TGTGCCAGCTCACCGTTTGGAGGGAGAGCCTACAATGAGCAGTTCTTC.

This clonotype was observed a single time. V and J are TRBV29-1 and TRBJ2-3; D uncertain. Trimming left V 4 bases short and J 0 bases short, with 11 bases between. This CDR3 is 14 amino acids long. CDR1 and CDR2 (germline): SQVTM, ANQGSEA. CDR3 loop: CSVGVARSTDTQYF. CDR3 in DNA: TGCAGCGTTGGTGTGGCCAGGAGCACAGATACGCAGTATTTT.

This clonotype was seen many times. The chain joins TRBV19 to TRBJ1-4, with D unresolved. From germline, CDR1 is LNHDA and CDR2 SQIVND (reference sequence). This CDR3 comprises 16 residues. V shed 1 base and J shed 7 bases, with 16 bases lying between them. The CDR3 loop reads CASSIVAAYVGEKLFF. CDR3 nucleotide sequence: TGTGCCAGTAGTATAGTCGCGGCTTATGTGGGTGAAAAACTGTTTTTT.

This clonotype has at least ten counts. V is TRBV6-1 and J is TRBJ1-2; D unresolved. Per the germline V gene, CDR1 is MNHNS and CDR2 is SASEGT. This CDR3 comprises 13 residues. The V end was cut by 7 bases, the J end by 2 bases, with 11 bases between. CDR3 bases: TGTGCCAGCAACCTATCGGGGAACTATGGCTACACCTTC. This translates into CASNLSGNYGYTF.

The V gene is TRBV24-1, the J gene TRBJ2-7; D unresolved. CDR1 is KGHDR and CDR2 is SFDVKD in the germline V gene. The CDR3 spans 13 residues. With 0 bases removed from V and 5 bases from J, the gap between germline ends came to 7 bases. The CDR3 sequence: CATSDLAGNEQYF. Written as DNA, the CDR3 is TGTGCCACCAGTGATTTGGCCGGAAACGAGCAGTACTTC.

This clonotype turned up a few times. Being one base from a much bigger clone, this may be a read error. The chain couples TRBV2 to TRBJ2-1, with 7 nucleotides matching TRBD2. Trimming removed 6 bases from V and 6 bases from J; junction bases left unmatched: 11. Germline CDR1 is SNHLY and CDR2 is FYNNEI. The CDR3 is made up of 15 amino acids. As DNA, the CDR3 is TGTGCCAGCAGCGCCGGGGCTAGCGGCGTCAATGAGCAGTTCTTC. Its protein is CASSAGASGVNEQFF.

V and J are TRBV3-1 and TRBJ1-1; a weak D match, TRBD1 (5 bases). V dropped 0 bases and J dropped 0 bases, with 11 bases sitting between them. Germline-derived CDR1 and CDR2 are LGHDT and YNNKEL (reference sequence). There are 16 residues in the CDR3. CDR3 sequence (DNA): TGTGCCAGCAGCCAAGAGTCGGGGGTAATGAACACTGAAGCTTTCTTT. This translates into CASSQESGVMNTEAFF.

This clonotype was detected only a few times. This could be a read error, since a much larger clone is one nucleotide away. The chain uses TRBV10-3 and TRBJ1-2; 9 bases match TRBD1. Germline V gene sequence: CDR1 ENHRY, CDR2 SYGVKD. This CDR3 has 15 amino acids. V gave up 5 bases and J gave up 7 bases; unmatched junction bases: 11. CDR3 protein: CAISPETGGAGGYTF. In DNA form, the CDR3 reads TGTGCCATCAGTCCCGAAACAGGGGGCGCGGGTGGCTACACCTTC.

This clonotype has ten or more counts. The chain employs TRBV6-1 and TRBJ1-1; D is uncertain. Germline CDR1 reads MNHNS; CDR2 reads SASEGT. Trimming shortened V by 8 bases and J by 2 bases, and 3 bases separated the two germline ends. There are 10 residues in the CDR3. The CDR3 sequence is CASGNTEAFF. In DNA form, the CDR3 reads TGTGCCAGCGGAAACACTGAAGCTTTCTTT.

Concerning this clonotype itself: The junction departs from the called germline gene at one end, perhaps through a read error. CDR3 sequence: CASSPSGQGLLGNQPQHF. The CDR3 DNA follows: TGTGCCAGCTCACCATCAGGACAGGGCCTCCTGGGCAATCAGCCCCAGCATTTT. The genes are TRBV10-2 and TRBJ1-5; 8 bases agree with TRBD1. Per the germline V gene, CDR1 is WSHSY and CDR2 is SAAADI. This CDR3 is 18 amino acids long.

V is TRBV7-8 and J is TRBJ2-7; TRBD2 is a possible D gene (6 bases). Trimming removed 2 bases at V and 6 bases at J, with 11 bases between. Germline assignment: CDR1 SGHVS and CDR2 FQNEAQ. The CDR3 sequence is 13 residues long. CDR3 sequence (DNA): TGTGCCAGCAGCTTACAGGGACTCGGCGAGCAGTACTTC. Encoded protein: CASSLQGLGEQYF. Full variable domain (remainder filled in from reference TRBV7-8 and TRBJ2-7): GAGVSQSPRYKVAKRGQDVALRCDPISGHVSLFWYQQALGQGPEFLTYFQNEAQLDKSGLPSDRFFAERPEGSVSTLKIQRTQQEDSAVYLCASSLQGLGEQYFGPGTRLTVT.

This clonotype was observed a few times. The chain links TRBV6-2 or TRBV6-3 to TRBJ2-1; 10 nucleotides match TRBD2. Germline loops: CDR1 MNHEY, CDR2 SVGEGT. CDR3 size: 16 residues. The junction had 7 bases not matched to a gene; V was cut back by 0 bases and J by 8 bases. CDR3 residues: CASSYSNSGGAYEQFF. CDR3 in DNA: TGTGCCAGCAGTTACTCGAACAGCGGGGGGGCTTATGAGCAGTTCTTC.

The gene calls are TRBV15 and TRBJ2-3; D ambiguous. V was clipped by 1 base and J by 5 bases, with 7 bases between them. The CDR3 runs 13 residues. Germline V gives CDR1 LNHNV, CDR2 YYDKDF (reference sequence). The DNA for the CDR3 is TGTGCCACCAGCAGAGGGAAGGAAGATACGCAGTATTTT. Its translation is CATSRGKEDTQYF.

With respect to this clonotype: This may arise from a read error, as a much more abundant clone is one base away. The V gene is TRBV10-3, the J gene TRBJ2-5, with TRBD1 identical over 7 bases. From germline, CDR1 is ENHRY and CDR2 SYGVKD. The CDR3 consists of 15 residues. Trimming removed 6 bases from V and 5 bases from J; junction bases left unmatched: 12. The CDR3 protein is CAISQRQGRRETQYF. CDR3 sequence (DNA): TGTGCCATCAGCCAGCGACAGGGTCGAAGGGAGACCCAGTACTTC.

There are a few counts of this clonotype. The chain uses TRBV5-1 and TRBJ2-7; D is undetermined. The CDR3 extends over 14 amino acids. Trimming took off 0 bases at V and 5 bases at J, with 12 bases between the two ends. Germline assignment: CDR1 SGHRS and CDR2 YFSETQ. Here the CDR3 reads CASSLGQSVHEQYF. CDR3 nucleotides: TGCGCCAGCAGCTTGGGGCAGAGCGTCCACGAGCAGTACTTC.

There are many counts of this clonotype. The chain combines TRBV7-9 with TRBJ2-1, with a tentative D call TRBD2 (6 bases). CDR3 length: 13 residues. Germline lookup yields CDR1 SEHNR and CDR2 FQNEAQ (reference sequence). Deletions cut 1 base from V and 12 bases from J, with 13 bases between. The CDR3 loop is CASSLVGGWGQFF. CDR3 DNA sequence: TGTGCCAGCAGCTTAGTAGGAGGGTGGGGGCAGTTCTTC.

This clonotype was counted ten times or more. J is TRBJ2-4 and V is TRBV7-3, with TRBD1 matching over 8 bases. The J segment lost 7 bases and the V segment lost 5 bases, leaving 4 bases of the junction unmatched. The V gene's germline CDR1 is SGHTA and CDR2 FQGTGA. The CDR3 sequence is 13 residues long. The CDR3 spells CASSLGQGNIQYF. As DNA, the CDR3 is TGTGCCAGCAGCCTTGGACAGGGTAACATTCAGTACTTC.